The 17 T cell receptor beta chains presented below share a single source sample, sequenced in a study of blood T cell repertoires in COVID-19. The protocol was immunoSEQ multiplex PCR, while the TCRdb copy is restricted to in-frame clones and leaves out a portion. This table holds 81,000 or so clones, 75% to 85% found once. Sequenced: peripheral blood. The receptors stem from a human donor in a cohort sampled during active COVID-19.

This chain connects TRBV5-4 to TRBJ1-2; tentatively, D is TRBD1 (5 bases). Looked up from germline, CDR1 is SGHNT and CDR2 is YYREEE (reference sequence). The CDR3 covers 15 residues. V was trimmed by 4 bases and J by 0 bases, leaving 13 bases between them. In DNA, the CDR3 is TGTGCCAGCAGCCCCGACCCGGGGGCTAACTATGGCTACACCTTC. It codes for CASSPDPGANYGYTF.

This chain connects TRBV11-2 to TRBJ1-1; D might be TRBD1 (6 bases). This CDR3 has 13 residues. Deletions cut 1 base from V and 11 bases from J, with 14 bases between. The V gene's germline CDR1 is SGHAT and CDR2 FQNNGV. The CDR3 is CASSLAPGVVAFF. For the CDR3, the DNA is TGTGCCAGCAGCTTAGCTCCAGGGGTAGTTGCTTTCTTT.

The V call is TRBV7-9, the J call TRBJ1-2; 7 bases fit TRBD1. The CDR3 is 13 amino acids. The V segment lost 5 bases and the J segment 7 bases; nucleotides outside the gene matches: 7. The germline V gene has CDR1 SEHNR and CDR2 FQNEAQ (reference sequence). CDR3 in amino acids: CASSLTGTFGYTF. The CDR3 nucleotides read TGTGCCAGCAGCCTGACAGGGACTTTTGGCTACACCTTC.

The V gene is TRBV19, the J gene TRBJ1-3; unclear D gene. Deletions cut 9 bases from V and 0 bases from J, with 9 bases between. Germline CDR1 LNHDA, CDR2 SQIVND (reference sequence). This CDR3 has 13 amino acids. The CDR3, as DNA: TGTGCCAGCTCCTACCACTCTGGAAACACCATATATTTT. It codes for CASSYHSGNTIYF.

In this sample, this clone turned up once. This sequence joins TRBV9 and TRBJ1-2; D gene ambiguous. The CDR3 consists of 15 residues. V was shortened by 4 bases and J by 1 base, with 14 bases between the two germline ends. Germline V CDR1 and CDR2: SGDLS, YYNGEE. The CDR3 spells CASSPRVSGNYGYTF. The DNA for the CDR3 is TGTGCCAGCAGCCCCCGAGTGAGTGGTAACTATGGCTACACCTTC.

The chain combines TRBV28 with TRBJ2-3, with 9 bases aligning to TRBD2. This CDR3 comprises 15 residues. Germline V gene lookup returns CDR1 MDHEN and CDR2 SYDVKM. Trimming cost V 10 bases and J 1 base; bases outside gene matches: 9. The DNA of the CDR3 is TGTGCCACCCGATTTAGCGGGGGACGCACAGATACGCAGTATTTT. Amino acid sequence: CATRFSGGRTDTQYF.

The chain links TRBV4-3 to TRBJ1-3; 9 nucleotides align to TRBD1. The CDR3 is 17 amino acids. CDR1 is LGHNA and CDR2 is YSLEER in the germline V gene. J gave up 4 bases and V 0 bases, and 7 bases lay outside the gene matches. CDR3 nucleotides: TGCGCCAGCAGCCAAGAGGACAGGGGTGCGCGGGGAAACACCATATATTTT. It translates to CASSQEDRGARGNTIYF.

V and J are TRBV5-1 and TRBJ2-5; TRBD2 is a possible D gene (5 bases). The V gene's germline CDR1 is SGHRS and CDR2 YFSETQ. The CDR3 is 17 amino acids. V was shortened by 1 base and J by 3 bases, with 19 bases between the two germline ends. In DNA, the CDR3 is TGCGCCAGCAGCTTGTTGGTTTCACCCCCGGGGAAAGAGACCCAGTACTTC. Translating gives CASSLLVSPPGKETQYF.

This clone was observed a handful of times. This CDR3 reads CASSLRQGGGELFF. CDR3 DNA: TGTGCCAGCAGCTTACGACAGGGGGGCGGGGAGCTGTTTTTT. V is TRBV11-2 and J is TRBJ2-2; 9 nucleotides align to TRBD1. Germline values: CDR1 SGHAT, CDR2 FQNNGV. Germline trimming cut 2 bases from V and 7 bases from J; bases unmatched to any gene: 2. The CDR3 consists of 14 residues.

This clone was seen just once. The genes are TRBV6-4 and TRBJ2-1, with D possibly matching TRBD2 (5 bases). The germline gives CDR1 MRHNA, CDR2 SNTAGT. The V and J ends lost 2 bases and 1 base respectively, with 21 bases between them. This CDR3 has 19 amino acids. In DNA, the CDR3 is TGTGCCAGCAGTGACCCGGTGAGGGTTGAGCTTCGTTCCTACAATGAGCAGTTCTTC. This gives the protein CASSDPVRVELRSYNEQFF.

CDR3 DNA sequence: TGTGCCAGCAGCCAAGAACCTAGCTACTATGGCTACACCTTC. The encoded protein is CASSQEPSYYGYTF. The genes are TRBV3-1 (or the pseudogene TRBV3-2) and TRBJ1-2, with unresolved D. V shed 0 bases and J shed 3 bases, with 8 bases lying between them. Germline V gene lookup returns CDR1 LGHDT and CDR2 YNNKEL (reference sequence). The CDR3 has 14 amino acids.

This sequence joins TRBV9 and TRBJ2-7, with 7 positions matching TRBD2. The ends lost 0 bases at V and 4 bases at J; junction bases unmatched: 7. Germline CDR1 SGDLS, CDR2 YYNGEE. This CDR3 contains 15 residues. The CDR3 DNA reads as TGTGCCAGCAGCGTAGGGGATAGCGGGTGGTACGAGCAGTACTTC. It codes for CASSVGDSGWYEQYF. Full variable domain (outside the CDR3, taken from reference TRBV9 and TRBJ2-7): DSGVTQTPKHLITATGQRVTLRCSPRSGDLSVYWYQQSLDQGLQFLIQYYNGEERAKGNILERFSAQQFPDLHSELNLSSLELGDSALYFCASSVGDSGWYEQYFGPGTRLTVT.

This sequence joins TRBV7-8 and TRBJ1-5, with TRBD1 as a possible D gene (6 bases). The CDR3 runs to 17 residues. V was shortened by 5 bases and J by 4 bases, with 21 bases between the two germline ends. CDR1 is SGHVS, CDR2 FQNEAQ, per germline. The CDR3 reads CASSTQGIGRRNQPQHF. CDR3 sequence (DNA): TGTGCCAGCAGCACACAGGGAATAGGTCGAAGGAATCAGCCCCAGCATTTT.

The chain uses TRBV21-1 and TRBJ1-5; the DNA was not compared with TRBD1, the D call given in the table. TRBV21-1 is deemed a pseudogene. This CDR3 is 17 amino acids long. CDR3 amino acids: CASSSSGTEYSNQPQHF. DNA of the CDR3: TGTGCCAGCAGCAGTTCCGGGACAGAATATAGCAATCAGCCCCAGCATTTT.

This clone was detected once. The rearrangement joins TRBV18 to TRBJ2-5; no clear D. There are 13 residues in the CDR3. Trimming removed 1 base from V and 1 base from J, with 4 bases in between. Germline assignment: CDR1 KGHSH and CDR2 LQKENI. The CDR3 protein is CASSPLIQETQYF. The CDR3, as DNA: TGTGCCAGCTCACCACTAATCCAAGAGACCCAGTACTTC.

The rearrangement uses TRBV5-1 and TRBJ2-2, with 8 bases lining up with TRBD2. Germline loops: CDR1 SGHRS, CDR2 YFSETQ. The trim removed 9 bases at V and 4 bases at J, leaving 14 bases unmatched. The CDR3 is 16 amino acids. The CDR3 nucleotides are TGCGCCACCACCCACGACGGGGGGGCGGGCACCGGGGAGCTGTTTTTT. Translating gives CATTHDGGAGTGELFF.

This chain joins TRBV6-6 and TRBJ2-3, with 9 bases matching TRBD1. With V trimmed by 2 bases and J by 4 bases, 4 bases remained unmatched. CDR1 is MNHNY, CDR2 SVGAGI, per germline (reference sequence). CDR3 size: 15 residues. This chain's CDR3 is CASSYGDREADTQYF. CDR3 coding DNA: TGTGCCAGCAGTTACGGGGACAGGGAGGCAGATACGCAGTATTTT.